Below are 2 T cell receptor beta chains sequenced from a single sample in a study of blood T cells in healthy people across ages (dated by TCRdb to about 2015). Receptor libraries were prepared by 5' RACE. Sequencing was carried out with an Illumina HiSeq 2500. The second PCR ran for roughly 7 to 11 cycles and used a J-beta primer mix along with a sample-barcoded 5' primer. Through fastp at Q25 and MiXCR, TCRdb rebuilt clones from the public reads, retaining in-frame beta chains. One record per CDR3 amino acid sequence lists the most common genes and DNA. For this sample the table gives approximately 1,100,000 distinct CDR3 sequences, of which 40% to 50% were detected only once. Over 15% of the sample is held by the ten biggest clonotypes. Sequenced sample: blood. These receptors were obtained from a woman in her fifties or sixties in good health.

This clonotype was counted a few times. The chain has TRBV6-1 and TRBJ2-3; TRBD2 matches 7 bases. The V gene's germline CDR1 is MNHNS and CDR2 SASEGT. V gave up 2 bases and J gave up 8 bases; unmatched junction bases: 13. The CDR3 is made up of 16 amino acids. The CDR3 coding sequence is TGTGCCAGCAGTGAATATACGGGGGAGGGCCTGTCTACGCAGTATTTT. Translation gives CASSEYTGEGLSTQYF.

The table lists this clonotype with a count of one. The chain carries TRBV28 and TRBJ2-6; D remains unclear. The CDR3 is 16 residues long. The V and J ends lost 6 bases and 0 bases respectively, with 12 bases between them. Germline CDR1 is MDHEN and CDR2 is SYDVKM. Written as DNA, the CDR3 is TGTGCCAGCAGCTTGCCGTGTGGCTCTGGGGCCAACGTCCTGACTTTC. Translated: CASSLPCGSGANVLTF.